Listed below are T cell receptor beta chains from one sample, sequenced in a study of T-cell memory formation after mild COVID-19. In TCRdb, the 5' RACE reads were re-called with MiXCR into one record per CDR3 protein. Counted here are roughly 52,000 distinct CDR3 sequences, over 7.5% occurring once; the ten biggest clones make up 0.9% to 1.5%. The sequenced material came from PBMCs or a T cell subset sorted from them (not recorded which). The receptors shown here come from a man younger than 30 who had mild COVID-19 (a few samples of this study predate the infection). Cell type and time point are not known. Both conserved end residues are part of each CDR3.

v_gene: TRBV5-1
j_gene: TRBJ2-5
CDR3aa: CASSLRGAETQYF

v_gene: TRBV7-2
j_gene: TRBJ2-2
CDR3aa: CASSLSAVAGELFF

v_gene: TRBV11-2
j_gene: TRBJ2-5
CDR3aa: CASSLGYQETQYF

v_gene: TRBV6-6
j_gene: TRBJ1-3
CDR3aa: CASSMSRDRAGNTIYF

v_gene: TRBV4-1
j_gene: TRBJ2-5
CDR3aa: CASSQADRGTQYF

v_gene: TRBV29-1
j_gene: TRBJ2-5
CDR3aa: CSVDLLAGGQETQYF

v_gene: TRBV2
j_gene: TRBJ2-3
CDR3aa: CASNTQYF

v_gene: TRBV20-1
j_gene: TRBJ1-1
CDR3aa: CSATGSHTEAFF

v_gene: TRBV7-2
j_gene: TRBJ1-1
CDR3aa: CASSLNPGTGNTEAFF

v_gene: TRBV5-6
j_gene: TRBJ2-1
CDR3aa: CASSPRDRGPFGQFF

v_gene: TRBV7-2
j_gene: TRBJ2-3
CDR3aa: CASSLDGDTQYF

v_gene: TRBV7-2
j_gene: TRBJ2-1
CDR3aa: CASSPSRGSLSQFF

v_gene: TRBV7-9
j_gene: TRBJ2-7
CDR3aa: CASSFGPVPSYEQYF

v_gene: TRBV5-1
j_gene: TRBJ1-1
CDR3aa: CASSWGDRVNTEAFF

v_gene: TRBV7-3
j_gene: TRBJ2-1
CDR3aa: CASSPTGGTSGYNEQFF

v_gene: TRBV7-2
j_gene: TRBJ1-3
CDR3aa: CASSLGAGGITGNTIYF